What follows describes a single TCR beta chain. V lost 5 bases, J lost 7 bases, and 14 bases lay in between. CDR1 is MGHDK and CDR2 is SYGVNS in the germline V gene. The CDR3 covers 14 residues. This record belongs to a study of blood T cell repertoires in COVID-19. Study background: PBMCs, B-cell-depleted T cells, or T cells provided the cDNA or gDNA that made up the material.

Assay: immunoSEQ multiplex PCR; the TCRdb copy retains only in-frame clones and omits some. This table has about 300,000 clones, around 85% appearing once. Assignment of participants to cohorts was predicated upon participant-reported clinical history. What was sequenced was PBMCs or T cells enriched from blood (not recorded which). The gene calls are TRBV25-1 and TRBJ2-2, with TRBD2 as a possible D gene (5 bases). The origin of this receptor is a woman younger than 45 who had been exposed to COVID-19. The CDR3 protein is CASSPPVARGELFF. Here the CDR3 DNA reads TGTGCCAGCAGTCCCCCAGTAGCGCGCGGGGAGCTGTTTTTT.